This T cell receptor beta chain is from a study of blood T cell repertoires in COVID-19 (dated by TCRdb to between 2020 and 2021). Some background on the complete study: Samples from collaborators originated in the United States, Italy and Spain and spanned both the acute and convalescent phases of COVID-19. The repertoires were released in a freely available public database intended as a resource for research on the immune response to SARS-CoV-2. The material from the prospective study consisted of cDNA or gDNA derived from T cells, B-cell-depleted T cells, or PBMCs. The sample metadata nearly always contained a de-identified subject ID, COVID-19 status, age in years and sex. Where HLA class I and class II types were available, the types were taken from metadata supplied by the sample provider, not from assay-based typing. The dataset comprised deeply sampled blood TCRbeta repertoires from subjects exposed to, actively infected with, or recovered from COVID-19. The samples were drawn from the first 160 participants of the ongoing ImmuneRACE study and from 1,254 subjects provided by 6 global collaborators.

TCRbeta CDR3 regions were amplified from genomic DNA using the immunoSEQ Assay, a bias-controlled multiplex PCR. Under the source paper's analysis protocol: The number of nucleated cells in each sample was estimated by amplification of reference gene primers within the assay. To quantify the absolute abundance of each unique TCRbeta CDR3 rearrangement, sequence reads were collapsed and filtered. For each sample, productive Simpson clonality was calculated by taking the square root of Simpson's diversity index across productive rearrangements. TCRdb took over this immuneACCESS table, retaining in-frame rearrangements with V and J assigned. Such tables are incomplete; in checked studies, under half of the missing clones stem from an unresolved V gene, and the remainder is unexplained. That table is the source of V, J and clone size, and D and trimming were worked out from the DNA. The sample table contains 400,000 to 500,000 clones; only one count was recorded for about 88% of them. The ten largest account for 1.4% to 1.5% of the sample.

Its CDR3 holds 14 amino acids, cysteine through phenylalanine. The DNA shown is the 42-base CDR3, in frame from base 1. The germline V gene yields SGHTA for CDR1 and FQGTGA for CDR2. A distance of 6 bases separates the germline ends of V and J, which lose 0 bases and 1 base respectively. Notes on this clone: The antigen it recognizes is unknown. Base-call qualities are not available, and no considerably larger clone is one nucleotide away.

Participants in the prospective study were aged about 18 to 95 years, lived in 20 to 25 United States geographic areas, and enrolled through a virtual design. In the prospective study, participants were assigned to cohorts based on the clinical history participants reported in a screening survey and a study questionnaire. Exposed participants had been in contact with someone with a PCR-confirmed or clinician-diagnosed COVID-19 case within 2 weeks of study entry. Each participant in the prospective study had whole blood, serum and a nasopharyngeal or oropharyngeal swab collected by mobile phlebotomists. Additional blood draws and questionnaires over an approximately two-month period could optionally be provided by prospective study participants. Before DNA extraction, prospective study blood samples were shipped either frozen or at room temperature. General study outcomes and caveats: The quantity of clinical and demographic metadata differed by source and by participant and was supplied without curation.

The chain is assembled from TRBV7-3 and TRBJ1-1; the D gene assignment is ambiguous. The sample was PBMCs or T cells enriched from blood (not recorded which). The sequence was collected from a woman younger than 35 who had been exposed to COVID-19. The CDR3 sequence is CASSLTRENTEAFF. DNA sequence: TGTGCCAGCAGCTTAACGAGGGAGAACACTGAAGCTTTCTTT.